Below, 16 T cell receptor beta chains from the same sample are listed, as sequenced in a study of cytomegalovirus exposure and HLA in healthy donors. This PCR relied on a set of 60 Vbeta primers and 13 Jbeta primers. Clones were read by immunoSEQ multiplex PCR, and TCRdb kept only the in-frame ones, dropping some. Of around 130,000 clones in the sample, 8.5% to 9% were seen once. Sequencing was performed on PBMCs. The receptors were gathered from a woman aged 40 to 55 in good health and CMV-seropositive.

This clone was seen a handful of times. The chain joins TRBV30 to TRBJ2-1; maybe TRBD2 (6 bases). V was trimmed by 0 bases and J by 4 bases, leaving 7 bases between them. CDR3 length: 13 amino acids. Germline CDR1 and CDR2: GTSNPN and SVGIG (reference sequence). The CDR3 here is CAWSVGGYNEQFF. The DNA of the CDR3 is TGTGCCTGGAGTGTCGGGGGTTACAATGAGCAGTTCTTC.

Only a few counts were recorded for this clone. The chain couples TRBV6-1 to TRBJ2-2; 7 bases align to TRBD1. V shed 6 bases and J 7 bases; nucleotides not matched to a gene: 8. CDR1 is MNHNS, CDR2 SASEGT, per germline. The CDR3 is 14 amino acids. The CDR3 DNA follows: TGTGCCAGCAGGCTGACAGGGTATAGCGGGGAGCTGTTTTTT. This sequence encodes CASRLTGYSGELFF.

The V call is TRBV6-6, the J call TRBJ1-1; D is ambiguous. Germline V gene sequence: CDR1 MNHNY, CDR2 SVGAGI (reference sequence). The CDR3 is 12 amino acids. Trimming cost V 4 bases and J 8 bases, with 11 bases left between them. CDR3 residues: CASSLPGGEAFF. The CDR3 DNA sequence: TGTGCCAGCAGTTTGCCGGGAGGGGAAGCTTTCTTT.

CDR3 bases: TGTGCCAGCAGCTTAAAGACTTGGGAGTCGAACACCGGGGAGCTGTTTTTT. It is translated as CASSLKTWESNTGELFF. The chain uses TRBV11-3 and TRBJ2-2; D might be TRBD2 (5 bases). The CDR3 extends over 17 amino acids. CDR1 is SGHNT, CDR2 YENEEA, per germline. V lost 2 bases and J lost 0, with 13 bases in between. Supplemented by reference TRBV11-3 and TRBJ2-2, the full variable domain reads EAGVVQSPRYKIIEKKQPVAFWCNPISGHNTLYWYLQNLGQGPELLIRYENEEAVDDSQLPKDRFSAERLKGVDSTLKIQPAELGDSAVYLCASSLKTWESNTGELFFGEGSRLTVL.

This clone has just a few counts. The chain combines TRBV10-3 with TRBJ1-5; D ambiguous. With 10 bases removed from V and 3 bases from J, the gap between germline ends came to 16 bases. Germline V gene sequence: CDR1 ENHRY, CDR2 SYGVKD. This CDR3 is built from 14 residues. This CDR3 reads CATTSGRDNQPQHF. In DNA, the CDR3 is TGTGCCACCACCTCAGGACGGGACAATCAGCCCCAGCATTTT.

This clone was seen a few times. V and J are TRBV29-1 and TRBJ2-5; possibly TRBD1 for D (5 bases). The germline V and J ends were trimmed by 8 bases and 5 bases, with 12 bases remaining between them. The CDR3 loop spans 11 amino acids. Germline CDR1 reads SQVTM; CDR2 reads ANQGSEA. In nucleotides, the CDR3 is TGCAGCCTCCGGTCAGGGGAGACCCAGTACTTC. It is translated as CSLRSGETQYF.

The CDR3 DNA reads TGCGCCAGCAGCCATAACCCCCGCGGGGAATCCTACAATGAGCAGTTCTTC. The encoded protein is CASSHNPRGESYNEQFF. The V call is TRBV4-1, the J call TRBJ2-1; the D gene is possibly TRBD2 (6 bases). The CDR3 loop spans 17 amino acids. Germline V gene data show CDR1 as MGHRA and CDR2 as YSYEKL. V was pared by 3 bases and J by 1 base, with 16 bases between.

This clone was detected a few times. The CDR3 sequence is CASRTTGVSGNQPQHF. CDR3 DNA sequence: TGTGCCAGCAGAACGACAGGGGTGAGTGGCAATCAGCCCCAGCATTTT. V gene TRBV27 combines with J gene TRBJ1-5, with TRBD1 matching over 8 bases. The CDR3 contains 16 residues. J lost 2 bases, V lost 6 bases, and 9 bases had no gene match. The germline V gene has CDR1 MNHEY and CDR2 SMNVEV (reference sequence).

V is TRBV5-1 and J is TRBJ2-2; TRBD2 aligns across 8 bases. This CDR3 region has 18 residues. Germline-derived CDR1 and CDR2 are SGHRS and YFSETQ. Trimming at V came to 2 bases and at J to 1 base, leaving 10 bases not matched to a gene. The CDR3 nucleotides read TGCGCCAGCAGCTTCTTGGGACTAGTGCCGAAGAACACCGGGGAGCTGTTTTTT. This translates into CASSFLGLVPKNTGELFF.

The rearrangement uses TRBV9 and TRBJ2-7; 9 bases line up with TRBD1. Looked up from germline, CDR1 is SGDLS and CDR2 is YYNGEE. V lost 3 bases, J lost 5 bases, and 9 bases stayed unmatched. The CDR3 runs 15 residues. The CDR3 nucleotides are TGTGCCAGCAGCGAGGACAGGGGATTATCCCACGAGCAGTACTTC. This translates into CASSEDRGLSHEQYF.

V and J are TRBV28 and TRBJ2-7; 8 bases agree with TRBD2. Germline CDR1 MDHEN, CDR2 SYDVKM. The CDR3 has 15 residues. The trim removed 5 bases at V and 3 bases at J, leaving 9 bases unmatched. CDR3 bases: TGTGCCAGCAGTAGGACCGGGACTAGTGTCTACGAGCAGTACTTC. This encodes CASSRTGTSVYEQYF.

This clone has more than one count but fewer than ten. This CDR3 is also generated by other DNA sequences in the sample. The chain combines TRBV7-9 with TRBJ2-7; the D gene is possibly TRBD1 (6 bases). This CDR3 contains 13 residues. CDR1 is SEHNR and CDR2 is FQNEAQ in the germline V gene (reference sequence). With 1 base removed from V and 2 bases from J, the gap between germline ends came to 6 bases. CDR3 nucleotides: TGTGCCAGCAGCTTAGACAGGGCCTACGAGCAGTACTTC. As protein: CASSLDRAYEQYF.

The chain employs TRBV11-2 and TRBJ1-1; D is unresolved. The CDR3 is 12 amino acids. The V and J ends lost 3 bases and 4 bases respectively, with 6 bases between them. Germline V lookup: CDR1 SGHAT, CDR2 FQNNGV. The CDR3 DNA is TGTGCCAGCAGCTTGTCCCGCACTGAAGCTTTCTTT. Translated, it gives CASSLSRTEAFF. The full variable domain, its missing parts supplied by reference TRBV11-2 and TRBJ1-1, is EAGVAQSPRYKIIEKRQSVAFWCNPISGHATLYWYQQILGQGPKLLIQFQNNGVVDDSQLPKDRFSAERLKGVDSTLKIQPAKLEDSAVYLCASSLSRTEAFFGQGTRLTVV.

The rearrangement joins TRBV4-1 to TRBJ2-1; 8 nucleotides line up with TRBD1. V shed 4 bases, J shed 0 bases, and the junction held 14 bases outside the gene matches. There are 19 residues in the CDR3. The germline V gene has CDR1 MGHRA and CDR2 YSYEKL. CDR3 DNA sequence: TGCGCCAGCAGCCTTCCTATACCGGGACAGGCAAGCTCCTACAATGAGCAGTTCTTC. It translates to CASSLPIPGQASSYNEQFF.

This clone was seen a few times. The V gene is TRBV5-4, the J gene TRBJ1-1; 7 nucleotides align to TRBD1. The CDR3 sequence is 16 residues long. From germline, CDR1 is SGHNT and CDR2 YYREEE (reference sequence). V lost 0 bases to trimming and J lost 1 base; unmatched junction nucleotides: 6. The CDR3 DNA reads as TGTGCCAGCAGCTTGGTCGTCGGGACAGCGAACACTGAAGCTTTCTTT. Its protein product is CASSLVVGTANTEAFF.

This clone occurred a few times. This CDR3 reads CAWSVQEHNEQFF. The CDR3 DNA is TGTGCCTGGAGTGTACAGGAGCACAATGAGCAGTTCTTC. The chain recombines TRBV30 with TRBJ2-1, with TRBD1 as a possible D gene (5 bases). V lost 0 bases to trimming and J lost 5 bases, with 8 bases between them. The germline CDR1 and CDR2 sequences are GTSNPN and SVGIG (reference sequence). The CDR3 is 13 residues long. Variable domain in full (rest from reference TRBV30 and TRBJ2-1): SQTIHQWPATLVQPVGSPLSLECTVEGTSNPNLYWYRQAAGRGLQLLFYSVGIGQISSEVPQNLSASRPQDRQFILSSKKLLLSDSGFYLCAWSVQEHNEQFFGPGTRLTVL.